What follows are 20 T cell receptor beta chains derived from one specimen sequenced in a study of blood T cells in healthy people across ages. With a J-beta primer mix and a sample-barcoded 5' primer, a second PCR ran about 7 to 11 cycles. Each CDR3 protein is one row after TCRdb ran MiXCR on the 5' RACE reads. The data hold around 1,700,000 distinct CDR3 sequences, with about 28% observed a single time. The sequencing input was blood. The source of these receptors is a woman in her twenties or thirties in good health.

In its sample, this clonotype was seen a few times. The chain links TRBV10-1 to TRBJ2-5; 8 bases are shared with TRBD2. CDR1 is WNHNN, CDR2 SYGVQD, per germline (reference sequence). V trimming: 3 bases; J trimming: 1 base; junction bases outside the gene matches: 4. CDR3 length equals 15 residues. CDR3 in amino acids: CASSDGSGVQETQYF. The CDR3 DNA reads as TGCGCCAGCAGTGATGGTAGCGGGGTCCAAGAGACCCAGTACTTC.

The chain links TRBV3-1 to TRBJ2-3; D is possibly TRBD2 (7 bases). Germline V gives CDR1 LGHDT, CDR2 YNNKEL (reference sequence). Between the trimmed V and J ends, which lost 10 bases and 3 bases, there was a span of 14 bases. The CDR3 is made up of 13 amino acids. CDR3 DNA: TGTGCCACCAGGGCGGGGGCAACAGATACGCAGTATTTT. It encodes CATRAGATDTQYF.

Note on this clonotype: A clone one base away is much larger, so this may be a read error. The rearrangement uses TRBV10-2 and TRBJ2-4; D is uncertain. Trimming removed 6 bases from V and 2 bases from J, with 11 bases in between. Germline values: CDR1 WSHSY, CDR2 SAAADI. The CDR3 spans 14 residues. The CDR3 spells CASRDPETKNIQYF. CDR3 DNA: TGCGCCAGCAGGGACCCGGAGACCAAAAACATTCAGTACTTC.

This clonotype was seen at least ten times. This CDR3 is CAISDPLQGEFPDTQYF. CDR3 nucleotide sequence: TGTGCCATCAGTGATCCTCTACAGGGGGAGTTCCCAGATACGCAGTATTTT. The V gene is TRBV10-3, the J gene TRBJ2-3, with 8 bases identical to TRBD1. Germline V gene sequence: CDR1 ENHRY, CDR2 SYGVKD. The CDR3 has 17 amino acids. Trimming cost V 3 bases and J 4 bases; bases outside gene matches: 12.

In the case of this clonotype: With a much larger clone just one base away, this may be a read error. The V and J genes are TRBV6-6 and TRBJ2-5; 9 bases agree with TRBD2. The length of the CDR3 is 17 residues. Trimming cost V 8 bases and J 4 bases; bases outside gene matches: 17. CDR1 and CDR2 (germline): MNHNY, SVGAGI (reference sequence). This CDR3 reads CASGSHRGGARPETQYF. CDR3 nucleotides: TGTGCCAGCGGGTCGCACCGCGGGGGGGCGAGGCCAGAGACCCAGTACTTC.

This clonotype has only a few counts. This sequence joins TRBV14 and TRBJ2-1, with D possibly being TRBD1 (6 bases). The CDR3 contains 13 residues. Per the germline V gene, CDR1 is SGHDN and CDR2 is FVKESK. V was trimmed by 4 bases and J by 9 bases, leaving 13 bases between them. The CDR3 sequence: CASSPRDIGEQFF. The CDR3 DNA reads as TGTGCCAGCAGCCCGAGGGACATTGGTGAGCAGTTCTTC.

Details on this clonotype: A much larger clonotype is one base distant, so this may be a read error. This chain joins TRBV12-5 and TRBJ2-5; 9 positions match TRBD2. The CDR3 totals 15 residues. J lost 11 bases, V lost 7 bases, and 17 bases had no gene match. Germline assignment: CDR1 LGHNT and CDR2 FRNRAP. As DNA, the CDR3 is TGTGCTAGTGTTTTTAGCGGGAGCGATAGCTACGATCAGTACTTC. Translating gives CASVFSGSDSYDQYF. The full variable domain, rest sourced from reference TRBV12-5 and TRBJ2-5, is DARVTQTPRHKVTEMGQEVTMRCQPILGHNTVFWYRQTMMQGLELLAYFRNRAPLDDSGMPKDRFSAEMPDATLATLKIQPSEPRDSAVYFCASVFSGSDSYDQYFGPGTRLLVL.

The table lists this clonotype with a few counts. V usage is TRBV6-6 and J usage is TRBJ2-7; a possible D gene is TRBD1 (5 bases). This CDR3 is 13 amino acids long. Germline V CDR1 and CDR2: MNHNY, SVGAGI (reference sequence). The ends were cut back, 2 bases at V and 5 bases at J, with 10 bases in the middle. This chain's CDR3 is CASSYEDKNEQYF. DNA of the CDR3: TGTGCCAGCAGTTACGAGGACAAGAACGAGCAGTACTTC.

The chain joins TRBV20-1 to TRBJ1-2, with TRBD1 matching over 7 bases. V was clipped by 1 base and J by 4 bases; unmatched bases: 6. Germline values: CDR1 DFQATT, CDR2 SNEGSKA (reference sequence). The CDR3 runs 14 residues. CDR3 region: CSARGDSLLYGYTF. The CDR3 bases are TGCAGTGCTAGAGGGGACAGCCTTCTCTATGGCTACACCTTC.

This clonotype was counted ten times or more. This chain joins TRBV25-1 and TRBJ2-7; either TRBD1 or TRBD2 may fit D (5 bases each). The CDR3 spans 14 residues. Between the trimmed V and J ends, which lost 3 bases and 3 bases, there was a span of 12 bases. Germline V gene lookup returns CDR1 MGHDK and CDR2 SYGVNS. The chain's CDR3 is CASSETGRSYEQYF. CDR3 DNA: TGTGCCAGCAGTGAGACGGGACGGAGCTACGAGCAGTACTTC.

In this sample, this clonotype turned up once. The chain recombines TRBV29-1 with TRBJ2-5, with TRBD1 identical over 8 bases. Losses at the gene ends were 6 bases for V and 0 bases for J; bases not matched to a gene: 12. Germline CDR1 and CDR2: SQVTM and ANQGSEA. CDR3 length: 16 residues. The CDR3 sequence is CSVVYGQGRDQETQYF. CDR3 DNA: TGCAGCGTAGTATATGGACAGGGAAGAGACCAAGAGACCCAGTACTTC.

The rearrangement uses TRBV20-1 and TRBJ2-3; either TRBD1 or TRBD2 may fit D (5 bases each). Trimming left V 1 base short and J 5 bases short, with 19 bases between. The CDR3 runs to 16 residues. Looked up from germline, CDR1 is DFQATT and CDR2 is SNEGSKA (reference sequence). In DNA, the CDR3 is TGCAGTGCTAGAGGGTGGGTGGGGGTTAAGAAAGATACGCAGTATTTT. Amino acid sequence: CSARGWVGVKKDTQYF.

The table lists this clonotype with a few counts. V usage is TRBV2 and J usage is TRBJ2-1; 11 bases map to TRBD2. The V and J ends lost 5 bases and 10 bases, in that order; junction bases with no gene match: 4. The CDR3 is 13 residues long. CDR1 and CDR2 (germline): SNHLY, FYNNEI. Written as DNA, the CDR3 is TGTGCCAGCAGTCCGGCTAGCGGGGGGGAGCAGTTCTTC. Translated, it gives CASSPASGGEQFF.

The CDR3 here is CSVRGEQYF. The CDR3 DNA reads as TGCAGCGTCCGAGGGGAGCAGTACTTC. The V call is TRBV29-1, the J call TRBJ2-7, with D perhaps TRBD2 (5 bases). CDR3 size: 9 residues. V shed 6 bases and J shed 7 bases, with 7 bases lying between them. Looked up from germline, CDR1 is SQVTM and CDR2 is ANQGSEA.

The chain has TRBV5-1 and TRBJ2-3, with a tentative D call TRBD1 (5 bases). Trimming took 2 bases from V and 2 from J, leaving 9 bases between them. CDR1 is SGHRS, CDR2 YFSETQ, per germline. The length of the CDR3 is 14 residues. CDR3 in DNA: TGCGCCAGCAGCTTACCAGGGAACACAGATACGCAGTATTTT. It specifies CASSLPGNTDTQYF.

The table lists this clonotype with a few counts. The genes are TRBV10-3 and TRBJ1-2; 7 bases map to TRBD1. CDR1 is ENHRY and CDR2 is SYGVKD in the germline V gene. There are 14 residues in the CDR3. J gave up 9 bases and V 7 bases, and 14 bases lay outside the gene matches. CDR3 DNA: TGTGCCATCACCCTGAGACAGGGATCCGACAGCTACACCTTC. Translating it yields CAITLRQGSDSYTF.

The chain couples TRBV24-1 to TRBJ2-3; possible D gene TRBD2, 7 bases. The CDR3 spans 16 residues. In germline, CDR1 is KGHDR, CDR2 SFDVKD. Between the trimmed V and J ends, which lost 3 bases and 1 base, there was a span of 13 bases. Written as DNA, the CDR3 is TGTGCCACCAGTGATGTACAGGGAGGGGGCACAGATACGCAGTATTTT. Residues: CATSDVQGGGTDTQYF.

The chain has TRBV4-3 and TRBJ1-5; no reliable D call. The V gene's germline CDR1 is LGHNA and CDR2 YSLEER. The CDR3 length is 15 residues. V shed 2 bases and J shed 6 bases, with 14 bases lying between them. This CDR3 reads CASSQRPGSGQPQHF. CDR3 sequence (DNA): TGCGCCAGCAGCCAAAGACCAGGTTCGGGTCAGCCCCAGCATTTT.

This clonotype was picked up a small number of times. Just one base apart from a much larger clone, this may be a read error. The chain joins TRBV6-5 to TRBJ2-4, with D perhaps TRBD2 (6 bases). The length of the CDR3 is 13 residues. Germline CDR1 MNHEY, CDR2 SVGAGI. V shed 8 bases and J shed 9 bases, with 17 bases lying between them. The CDR3 region has the DNA TGTGCCAGCCGGCCTCGGGAGAGAGGCATTCAGTACTTC. It yields the protein CASRPRERGIQYF.

This clonotype was seen repeatedly, ten times or more. V and J are TRBV28 and TRBJ2-7; TRBD1 matches at 7 bases. Germline values: CDR1 MDHEN, CDR2 SYDVKM. Trimming removed 8 bases from V and 2 bases from J; junction bases left unmatched: 9. This CDR3 spans 14 amino acids. The CDR3 DNA sequence: TGTGCCAGCCAACCTAGGGACAGTACCTACGAGCAGTACTTC. This gives the protein CASQPRDSTYEQYF. The full variable domain, completed using reference TRBV28 and TRBJ2-7, is DVKVTQSSRYLVKRTGEKVFLECVQDMDHENMFWYRQDPGLGLRLIYFSYDVKMKEKGDIPEGYSVSREKKERFSLILESASTNQTSMYLCASQPRDSTYEQYFGPGTRLTVT.